A single sample gave rise to the 16 T cell receptor beta chains below, sequenced in a study of OX40 agonist ivuxolimab in advanced cancers. Produced via immunoSEQ multiplex PCR; TCRdb's table is partial and in-frame only. Of around 50,000 clones listed, roughly three quarters are singletons. The source was CD4+ or CD8+ T cells sorted from blood, collected in a trial of the OX40 agonist ivuxolimab. These TCRs come from an adult with an advanced solid tumor such as melanoma, head and neck, liver or kidney cancer.

V usage is TRBV9 and J usage is TRBJ2-5; 10 bases align to TRBD1. V lost 3 bases to trimming and J lost 5 bases; unmatched junction nucleotides: 4. From germline, CDR1 is SGDLS and CDR2 YYNGEE. This CDR3 has 14 amino acids. This CDR3 is CASSAGQGWETQYF. The CDR3 bases are TGTGCCAGCAGCGCGGGACAGGGGTGGGAGACCCAGTACTTC.

This chain links TRBV19 with TRBJ2-4; D gene ambiguous. Germline-derived CDR1 and CDR2 are LNHDA and SQIVND (reference sequence). Between the trimmed V and J ends, which lost 7 bases and 1 base, there was a span of 11 bases. CDR3 size: 14 residues. The CDR3 region has the DNA TGTGCCAGTAACCAGGTCGGGGCCAAAAACATTCAGTACTTC. Translation gives CASNQVGAKNIQYF.

This clone is a singleton in its sample. The rearrangement links TRBV11-2 to TRBJ2-7; D might be TRBD1 (5 bases). V shed 5 bases and J shed 6 bases, with 17 bases lying between them. Germline CDR1 and CDR2: SGHAT and FQNNGV. The length of the CDR3 is 14 residues. This CDR3 reads CASSPRSGQSEQYF. CDR3 sequence (DNA): TGTGCCAGCAGCCCAAGATCTGGACAAAGCGAGCAGTACTTC.

The gene calls are TRBV11-2 and TRBJ2-7, with D possibly TRBD2 on 5 matching bases. Looked up from germline, CDR1 is SGHAT and CDR2 is FQNNGV. This CDR3 has 16 amino acids. V lost 5 bases and J lost 0, with 17 bases in between. CDR3 residues: CASSPLARSTSYEQYF. The CDR3 bases are TGTGCCAGCAGCCCGCTAGCCAGGTCAACCTCCTACGAGCAGTACTTC. Filled out from reference TRBV11-2 and TRBJ2-7, the complete variable domain reads EAGVAQSPRYKIIEKRQSVAFWCNPISGHATLYWYQQILGQGPKLLIQFQNNGVVDDSQLPKDRFSAERLKGVDSTLKIQPAKLEDSAVYLCASSPLARSTSYEQYFGPGTRLTVT.

J is TRBJ1-6 and V is TRBV6-5; 9 bases map to TRBD1. The ends lost 5 bases at V and 9 bases at J; junction bases unmatched: 8. This CDR3 comprises 15 residues. CDR1 and CDR2 from the germline V gene are MNHEY and SVGAGI. CDR3 sequence reads: CASSRQGVMGSPLHF. The DNA of the CDR3 is TGTGCCAGCAGTAGACAGGGGGTTATGGGTTCACCCCTCCACTTT.

This chain's CDR3 is CASTETGIANLRNIQYF. In nucleotides, the CDR3 is TGTGCCAGCACCGAAACAGGGATTGCTAACCTGCGAAACATTCAGTACTTC. The rearrangement links TRBV5-8 to TRBJ2-4, with a tentative D call TRBD1 (6 bases). V lost 6 bases, J lost 6 bases, and 25 bases lay in between. Germline CDR1 reads SGHTS; CDR2 reads YDEGEE. This CDR3 spans 17 amino acids.

This clone was observed a few times. This rearrangement joins TRBV10-3 to TRBJ1-2; D ambiguous. Germline-derived CDR1 and CDR2 are ENHRY and SYGVKD. This CDR3 is built from 15 residues. The germline V and J ends were trimmed by 6 bases and 2 bases, with 16 bases remaining between them. CDR3: CAIRLSLPKNYGYTF. CDR3 coding DNA: TGTGCCATCAGACTGTCCCTTCCTAAGAACTATGGCTACACCTTC.

The chain combines TRBV10-1 with TRBJ2-7; the match to TRBD1 covers 7 bases. The V gene end was trimmed by 10 bases and the J gene end by 5 bases; junction bases not matched to a gene: 5. The CDR3 has 11 amino acids. CDR1 WNHNN and CDR2 SYGVQD come from the germline V gene (reference sequence). The CDR3 spells CAIQQGNEQYF. CDR3 bases: TGCGCCATCCAACAGGGGAACGAGCAGTACTTC.

The rearrangement uses TRBV11-2 and TRBJ2-1, with 8 bases that match TRBD2. The CDR3 is 16 amino acids. The J segment lost 3 bases and the V segment lost 3 bases, leaving 7 bases of the junction unmatched. Germline CDR1 and CDR2: SGHAT and FQNNGV. The DNA for the CDR3 is TGTGCCAGCAGCTTGGGAGCGGGAGCACTCTACAATGAGCAGTTCTTC. Translation gives CASSLGAGALYNEQFF.

The chain recombines TRBV18 with TRBJ2-1; 9 bases match TRBD1. Trimming at V came to 2 bases and at J to 7 bases, leaving 9 bases not matched to a gene. The V gene's germline CDR1 is KGHSH and CDR2 LQKENI. The CDR3 length is 16 residues. The CDR3 DNA is TGTGCCAGCTCACCATACGGGACAGGGCAAGGGAATGAGCAGTTCTTC. It encodes CASSPYGTGQGNEQFF.

This clone was picked up a small number of times. This rearrangement joins TRBV6-5 to TRBJ1-1; D uncertain. The CDR3 runs 14 residues. V lost 0 bases and J lost 5, with 10 bases in between. Germline-derived CDR1 and CDR2 are MNHEY and SVGAGI. CDR3 nucleotides: TGTGCCAGCAGTTACTCGAGATGGAAGACTGAAGCTTTCTTT. It encodes CASSYSRWKTEAFF.

Points on this clone: At one end, the junction sequence differs from germline, possibly due to a read error. The chain recombines TRBV6-5 with TRBJ2-7, with D possibly being TRBD2 (5 bases). This CDR3 contains 12 residues. Looked up from germline, CDR1 is MNHEY and CDR2 is SVGAGI. The CDR3 is CASSYSILARDF. The CDR3 nucleotides read TGTGCCAGCAGTTACTCGATATTGGCGAGGGACTTC.

This chain uses TRBV4-2 with TRBJ1-6; D is possibly TRBD1 (5 bases). The ends were cut back, 1 base at V and 7 bases at J, with 8 bases in the middle. This CDR3 spans 14 amino acids. Germline V lookup: CDR1 LGHNA, CDR2 YNFKEQ. The CDR3 DNA follows: TGTGCCAGCAGCCAAGCTCGGGGGAATTCACCCCTCCACTTT. Residues: CASSQARGNSPLHF.

The chain carries TRBV7-2 and TRBJ2-2, with TRBD2 matching 11 bases. The CDR3 sequence is 19 residues long. From germline, CDR1 is SGHTA and CDR2 FQGNSA. The V segment lost 1 base and the J segment 5 bases; nucleotides outside the gene matches: 12. The CDR3 spells CASSLGRLAGGVVTGELFF. CDR3 nucleotides: TGTGCCAGCAGCTTAGGTCGGCTAGCGGGAGGTGTGGTGACCGGGGAGCTGTTTTTT.

This sequence joins TRBV27 and TRBJ2-1; D gene ambiguous. The CDR3 runs 14 residues. Germline CDR1 and CDR2: MNHEY and SMNVEV (reference sequence). V gave up 6 bases and J gave up 0 bases, with 9 bases separating them. CDR3 region: CASRTVSSYNEQFF. The CDR3 DNA reads as TGTGCCAGCAGGACCGTAAGCTCCTACAATGAGCAGTTCTTC.

The V and J genes are TRBV10-2 and TRBJ2-1; D call uncertain. The CDR3 runs 14 residues. Trimming shortened V by 4 bases and J by 6 bases, and 13 bases separated the two germline ends. The V gene's germline CDR1 is WSHSY and CDR2 SAAADI. The CDR3 loop is CASSVSAIPNEQFF. DNA for the CDR3: TGCGCCAGCAGTGTATCAGCGATACCCAATGAGCAGTTCTTC.